The next 28 T cell receptor beta chains were all read from a single sample in a study of T cell repertoires in cytomegalovirus infection. TCRdb passed the reads through MiXCR, listing each CDR3 protein once. Of approximately 990,000 distinct CDR3 sequences in the sample, less than 35% are singletons; the top ten hold about 14%. These receptors lack a known antigen. The source was cultured CD8+ T cells from PBMCs, collected from culture after CMV antigen stimulation. The source is a human donor in good health (CMV status not recorded). Some clones in this sample may be carry-over from other donors' samples.

The genes are TRBV12-3 or TRBV12-4 and TRBJ1-1; D is perhaps TRBD1 (5 bases). V gave up 1 base and J gave up 2 bases, with 20 bases separating them. This CDR3 is 18 amino acids long. Written as DNA, the CDR3 is TGTGCCAGCAGTTTAGTAGGCGGGGGGGGGTGGTTAAACACTGAAGCTTTCTTT. It yields the protein CASSLVGGGGWLNTEAFF.

The chain joins TRBV6-6 to TRBJ2-1, with D maybe TRBD1 (6 bases). The CDR3 covers 15 residues. Germline CDR1 is MNHNY and CDR2 is SVGAGI (reference sequence). V lost 7 bases and J 5 bases, leaving 18 bases between the germline ends. CDR3 nucleotide sequence: TGTGCCAGCACCTTACAGGGTCAGATTAACAATGAGCAGTTCTTC. This sequence encodes CASTLQGQINNEQFF.

The chain combines TRBV7-4 with TRBJ1-5; D gene unclear. The CDR3 covers 16 residues. Trimming shortened V by 2 bases and J by 5 bases, and 16 bases separated the two germline ends. The germline V gene has CDR1 SGHVT and CDR2 SQSDAQ. CDR3 coding DNA: TGTGCCAGCAGCTTAAATGCAGACCTGGTCGATCAGCCCCAGCATTTT. Protein sequence: CASSLNADLVDQPQHF.

This clonotype was observed a few times. The chain recombines TRBV4-1 with TRBJ1-2; the D gene is possibly TRBD1 (6 bases). This CDR3 is built from 17 residues. Trimming took off 8 bases at V and 6 bases at J, with 28 bases between the two ends. Per the germline V gene, CDR1 is MGHRA and CDR2 is YSYEKL. The CDR3 reads CASHGKGDRPPRDGYTF. The CDR3 DNA sequence: TGCGCCAGCCACGGAAAGGGTGACAGGCCTCCACGGGATGGCTACACCTTC.

This chain connects TRBV11-2 to TRBJ2-3, with TRBD2 matching over 10 bases. CDR1 is SGHAT and CDR2 is FQNNGV in the germline V gene. The CDR3 is 16 amino acids. Trimming cost V 5 bases and J 1 base; bases outside gene matches: 6. CDR3 residues: CASSLWTSGRTDTQYF. The CDR3 coding sequence is TGTGCCAGCAGCCTCTGGACTAGCGGACGCACAGATACGCAGTATTTT.

The V and J genes are TRBV12-3 or TRBV12-4 and TRBJ1-1, with D unclear. The CDR3 has 14 amino acids. Trimming removed 1 base at V and 0 bases at J, with 6 bases between. In nucleotides, the CDR3 is TGTGCCAGCAGTTTAGAACATATGAACACTGAAGCTTTCTTT. It yields the protein CASSLEHMNTEAFF.

The chain is built from TRBV6-6 and TRBJ2-3; D could derive from TRBD1 or TRBD2 (5 bases each). V was pared by 5 bases and J by 0 bases, with 15 bases between. CDR3 size: 16 residues. Per the germline V gene, CDR1 is MNHNY and CDR2 is SVGAGI (reference sequence). The CDR3 nucleotides read TGTGCCAGCAGTCGCTACCCGGGACGGAGCACAGATACGCAGTATTTT. This encodes CASSRYPGRSTDTQYF.

This clonotype was seen a handful of times. V is TRBV7-8 and J is TRBJ2-7, with D perhaps given as TRBD1 or TRBD2 (5 bases each). The CDR3 is made up of 15 amino acids. Germline V gene lookup returns CDR1 SGHVS and CDR2 FQNEAQ. The V and J ends lost 6 bases and 0 bases respectively, with 15 bases between them. CDR3: CASSTRDDHSYEQYF. CDR3 nucleotide sequence: TGTGCCAGCAGTACCAGGGACGACCACTCCTACGAGCAGTACTTC. Combining the CDR3 with reference TRBV7-8 and TRBJ2-7 gives the whole variable domain GAGVSQSPRYKVAKRGQDVALRCDPISGHVSLFWYQQALGQGPEFLTYFQNEAQLDKSGLPSDRFFAERPEGSVSTLKIQRTQQEDSAVYLCASSTRDDHSYEQYFGPGTRLTVT.

This clonotype has a single count. A much larger clone lies a single base off, so this may be a read error. The rearrangement links TRBV7-6 to TRBJ1-2; 8 nucleotides match TRBD1. The germline gives CDR1 SGHVS, CDR2 FNYEAQ. J lost 0 bases, V lost 5 bases, and 5 bases had no gene match. The CDR3 extends over 15 amino acids. CDR3 sequence reads: CASSRTGIANYGYTF. The CDR3 nucleotides read TGTGCCAGCAGCCGGACAGGGATAGCTAACTATGGCTACACCTTC.

The chain joins TRBV20-1 to TRBJ2-5; 11 bases map to TRBD2. The CDR3 extends over 18 amino acids. With V trimmed by 0 bases and J by 2 bases, 11 bases remained unmatched. Germline values: CDR1 DFQATT, CDR2 SNEGSKA (reference sequence). CDR3 sequence: CSARDVEWTSGFQETQYF. For the CDR3, the DNA is TGCAGTGCTAGAGATGTAGAATGGACTAGCGGGTTTCAAGAGACCCAGTACTTC.

The V gene is TRBV5-8, the J gene TRBJ1-1; D is uncertain. Germline CDR1 SGHTS, CDR2 YDEGEE. The CDR3 is 14 residues long. V lost 7 bases and J lost 0, with 13 bases in between. The CDR3 DNA follows: TGTGCCAGCCGAACCGATCCCATGAACACTGAAGCTTTCTTT. Its protein is CASRTDPMNTEAFF.

This clonotype was observed a handful of times. A much larger clone lies a single base off, so this may be a read error. The chain is built from TRBV7-4 and TRBJ1-5, with a tentative D call TRBD1 (5 bases). Trimming cost V 1 base and J 5 bases, with 9 bases left between them. CDR3 size: 14 residues. Germline values: CDR1 SGHVT, CDR2 SQSDAQ. CDR3 sequence reads: CASSLGGYDQPQHF. CDR3 bases: TGTGCCAGCAGCTTAGGGGGGTACGATCAGCCCCAGCATTTT.

The rearrangement uses TRBV6-2 or TRBV6-3 and TRBJ1-1; D unclear. Trimming left V 0 bases short and J 6 bases short, with 8 bases between. CDR1 MNHEY and CDR2 SVGEGT come from the germline V gene. The CDR3 extends over 13 amino acids. The CDR3, as DNA: TGTGCCAGCAGTTACTCTACGCTTTCTGAAGCTTTCTTT. Its translation: CASSYSTLSEAFF.

The chain recombines TRBV6-1 with TRBJ2-7, with 10 positions matching TRBD1. The CDR3 length is 13 residues. The V gene end was trimmed by 1 base and the J gene end by 6 bases; junction bases not matched to a gene: 0. In germline, CDR1 is MNHNS, CDR2 SASEGT. The CDR3 here is CASSEGDRGEQYF. Written as DNA, the CDR3 is TGTGCCAGCAGTGAAGGGGACAGGGGCGAGCAGTACTTC.

Many counts were recorded for this clonotype. The V and J genes are TRBV7-8 and TRBJ2-7; 10 bases match TRBD1. CDR3 size: 13 residues. The ends lost 4 bases at V and 7 bases at J; junction bases unmatched: 4. Germline V lookup: CDR1 SGHVS, CDR2 FQNEAQ. The CDR3 reads CASSSRDRGEQYV. As DNA, the CDR3 is TGTGCCAGCAGCTCCCGGGACAGGGGTGAGCAGTACGTC.

This chain links TRBV19 with TRBJ1-1; D gene uncertain. The CDR3 loop spans 14 amino acids. CDR1 is LNHDA, CDR2 SQIVND, per germline (reference sequence). The V and J ends lost 4 bases and 5 bases respectively, with 14 bases between them. CDR3 bases: TGTGCCAGTAGTACTTCGGACCCGGGGACTGAAGCTTTCTTT. Protein sequence: CASSTSDPGTEAFF.

In this sample, this clonotype turned up once. A much larger clone lies one base from this, so it may be a read error. The rearrangement joins TRBV7-1 to TRBJ2-1; 10 bases align to TRBD2. TRBV7-1 is assigned to the ORF class and has an uncertain function. The trim removed 2 bases at V and 8 bases at J, leaving 12 bases unmatched. The CDR3 contains 17 residues. CDR3 protein: CASSSRERAGGRDEQFF. CDR3 DNA: TGTGCCAGCAGCTCAAGAGAGAGAGCGGGGGGGCGAGATGAGCAGTTCTTC.

This clonotype came up once. Here the CDR3 DNA reads TGCAGCGCCGGCGGGCGAGGACTAGCGGGGAGCTCCTACGAGCAGTACTTC. Its translation is CSAGGRGLAGSSYEQYF. The J gene is TRBJ2-7, the V gene TRBV29-1, with 12 bases matching TRBD2. V dropped 7 bases and J dropped 0; count of bases not matched to a gene: 13. The germline V gene encodes CDR1 SQVTM and CDR2 ANQGSEA. This CDR3 spans 17 amino acids.

V is TRBV12-3 or TRBV12-4 and J is TRBJ1-4; TRBD1 matches at 8 bases. Losses at the gene ends were 4 bases for V and 6 bases for J; bases not matched to a gene: 4. The CDR3 is made up of 14 amino acids. CDR3 nucleotides: TGTGCCAGCAGTTCGGACAGGGCCCATGAAAAACTGTTTTTT. It is translated as CASSSDRAHEKLFF.

The chain employs TRBV4-3 and TRBJ2-2; D possibly matches TRBD1 or TRBD2 (5 bases each). This CDR3 is built from 17 residues. Deletions cut 1 base from V and 0 bases from J, with 12 bases between. Germline lookup yields CDR1 LGHNA and CDR2 YSLEER. CDR3 nucleotides: TGCGCCAGCAGCCAAGTGCTCGGGGCAGCGAACACCGGGGAGCTGTTTTTT. It is translated as CASSQVLGAANTGELFF.

This clonotype was picked up many times. The chain couples TRBV7-6 to TRBJ2-3, with 9 bases matching TRBD1. CDR3 length: 16 residues. The V and J ends lost 5 bases and 3 bases, in that order; junction bases with no gene match: 9. CDR1 and CDR2 from the germline V gene are SGHVS and FNYEAQ. CDR3 DNA sequence: TGTGCCAGCAGCCTTCGGACAGGGGAAGGTACAGATACGCAGTATTTT. This translates into CASSLRTGEGTDTQYF.

This clonotype occurred a few times. This chain joins TRBV7-3 and TRBJ2-3; tentatively, D is TRBD1 or TRBD2 (6 bases each). Trimming removed 2 bases at V and 6 bases at J, with 18 bases between. The CDR3 runs to 16 residues. Germline V lookup: CDR1 SGHTA, CDR2 FQGTGA. In DNA form, the CDR3 reads TGTGCCAGCAGCTTATCAAGGGGGGTGGTATCGGATACGCAGTATTTT. Encoded protein: CASSLSRGVVSDTQYF.

This clonotype was recorded only once. The chain couples TRBV4-2 to TRBJ2-7; D is possibly TRBD2 (5 bases). Trimming removed 8 bases at V and 3 bases at J, with 14 bases between. The CDR3 loop spans 13 amino acids. The germline V gene encodes CDR1 LGHNA and CDR2 YNFKEQ. The CDR3 region has the DNA TGTGCCAGCGGTGAAGCGGCGAACTACGAGCAGTACTTC. Translation: CASGEAANYEQYF.

This clonotype occurred a few times. J is TRBJ2-3 and V is TRBV6-2 or TRBV6-3, with TRBD2 matching 10 bases. V dropped 10 bases and J dropped 0; count of bases not matched to a gene: 4. Germline values: CDR1 MNHEY, CDR2 SVGEGT. CDR3 length: 14 amino acids. The CDR3: CATSLAGSTDTQYF. Here the CDR3 DNA reads TGTGCCACCTCACTAGCGGGGAGCACAGATACGCAGTATTTT.

This clonotype was recorded a few times. This rearrangement joins TRBV20-1 to TRBJ1-5; 7 positions agree with TRBD1. Germline V gene data show CDR1 as DFQATT and CDR2 as SNEGSKA (reference sequence). The CDR3 length is 13 residues. V shed 5 bases, J shed 7 bases, and the junction held 8 bases outside the gene matches. The CDR3 DNA reads TGCAGTGCTGAAACAGGGGTAAGGCAGCCCCAGCATTTT. Its protein is CSAETGVRQPQHF.

This clonotype was found a few times. This rearrangement joins TRBV28 to TRBJ2-5; D is possibly TRBD1 (6 bases). The CDR3 has 15 residues. Germline CDR1 is MDHEN and CDR2 is SYDVKM. V lost 3 bases to trimming and J lost 2 bases, with 13 bases between them. CDR3 bases: TGTGCCAGCAGTTTCTACCTGGACAGTCAAGAGACCCAGTACTTC. Amino acid sequence: CASSFYLDSQETQYF.

V gene TRBV6-5 combines with J gene TRBJ2-1; 8 bases align to TRBD2. CDR1 and CDR2 from the germline V gene are MNHEY and SVGAGI. The trim removed 0 bases at V and 2 bases at J, leaving 3 bases unmatched. This CDR3 comprises 16 residues. The chain's CDR3 is CASSYSQAGAYNEQFF. The CDR3 DNA reads TGTGCCAGCAGTTACTCGCAAGCGGGGGCCTACAATGAGCAGTTCTTC.

The sample holds a few counts of this clonotype. This sequence joins TRBV10-3 and TRBJ2-2, with D perhaps matching TRBD1 or TRBD2 (5 bases each). The CDR3 is 14 residues long. V was pared by 7 bases and J by 6 bases, with 15 bases between. Per germline, CDR1 ENHRY and CDR2 SYGVKD. Here the CDR3 reads CAIKEKGRAGELFF. In DNA, the CDR3 is TGTGCCATCAAGGAAAAGGGACGTGCCGGGGAGCTGTTTTTT.